This TCR beta chain stems from a study of blood T cell repertoires in COVID-19. CDR3 size: 14 residues. Trimming removed 2 bases from V and 3 bases from J, with 8 bases in between. CDR1 and CDR2 from the germline V gene are MNHEY and SVGAGI. Original processing notes: Counts of nucleated cells, estimated from reference gene primer amplification, were obtained. Generated by immunoSEQ multiplex PCR, the TCRdb table keeps only in-frame clones and is missing some. V, J and clone size derive from that table, while D and trimming were established from the DNA sequence. The repertoire includes fewer than 200,000 clones, around four fifths of them detected once, and around 2.9% sits in the top ten. One Seattle source followed patients from active infection through their disease course.

The sequencing sample was made of peripheral blood. V gene TRBV6-5 combines with J gene TRBJ1-3, with D maybe TRBD1 (6 bases). This TCR was recovered from a woman older than 75 with COVID-19, enrolled during active disease. As DNA, the CDR3 is TGTGCCAGCAGTTACAGGGGGATTGGAAACACCATATATTTT. As protein: CASSYRGIGNTIYF.